These 20 T cell receptor beta chains were all obtained from the same sample, sequenced in a study of metastatic and nonmetastatic thyroid tumors. TCRdb recomputed clones from the PCR reads via MiXCR. The sample has fewer than 25,000 clones, around 20% seen once. Treatment of any kind had been given to no patient before thyroid surgery. The sample was adjacent normal tissue. The source of these receptors is a male donor with papillary thyroid cancer or a benign thyroid nodule (not recorded which). Some clones in this sample may be carry-over from other donors' samples.

This clone was seen many times. Other DNA sequences in the sample encode the same CDR3. The J gene is TRBJ2-2, the V gene TRBV12-3 or TRBV12-4; 7 bases line up with TRBD2. J gave up 8 bases and V 8 bases, and 23 bases lay outside the gene matches. The CDR3 length is 18 residues. The CDR3 DNA follows: TGTGCCAGCCGGTTCGAGGGCCTATTCGGGCGGGAGCTTGGGGAGCTGTTTTTT. It yields the protein CASRFEGLFGRELGELFF.

This clone was recorded many times. The J gene is TRBJ2-7, the V gene TRBV5-4, with D maybe TRBD2 (6 bases). The V gene lost 4 bases and the J gene lost 6 bases, with 17 bases spanning the gap. The CDR3 sequence is 14 residues long. The germline gives CDR1 SGHNT, CDR2 YYREEE (reference sequence). CDR3 region: CASSPGLLGGEQYF. Here the CDR3 DNA reads TGTGCCAGCAGCCCCGGACTTTTGGGGGGCGAGCAGTACTTC.

As DNA, the CDR3 is TGTGCCAGCAGCATTGGGACTAGCAGATATCGTGGCCTCGAGCATTACGTC. It translates to CASSIGTSRYRGLEHYV. The chain joins TRBV5-4 to TRBJ2-7; the match to TRBD2 covers 9 bases. This CDR3 is built from 17 residues. Germline CDR1 and CDR2: SGHNT and YYREEE (reference sequence).

By share, this clone counts as medium-sized. The chain employs TRBV5-1 and TRBJ2-1, with TRBD2 matching over 12 bases. CDR1 and CDR2 from the germline V gene are SGHRS and YFSETQ. The CDR3 spans 14 residues. V dropped 5 bases and J dropped 9; count of bases not matched to a gene: 6. Here the CDR3 DNA reads TGCGCCAGCAGACCGACTAGCGGGAGTCCTGAGCAGTTCTTC. Translating it yields CASRPTSGSPEQFF.

This clone has at least ten counts. At one end the junction does not follow the germline gene, possibly because of a read error. The gene calls are TRBV7-7 and TRBJ2-1, with D hard to call. CDR1 and CDR2 from the germline V gene are SSHAT and FNYEAQ (reference sequence). The CDR3 is made up of 13 amino acids. This chain's CDR3 is CASSLAVRDEQFF. The CDR3 DNA reads as TGTGCTAGCAGCTTGGCAGTGCGCGATGAGCAGTTCTTC. The full variable domain, completed using reference TRBV7-7 and TRBJ2-1, is GAGVSQSPRYKVTKRGQDVTLRCDPISSHATLYWYQQALGQGPEFLTYFNYEAQPDKSGLPSDRFSAERPEGSISTLTIQRTEQRDSAMYRCASSLAVRDEQFFGPGTRLTVL.

This clone was detected ten times or more. The chain employs TRBV7-2 and TRBJ2-4, with D unclear. Between the trimmed V and J ends, which lost 3 bases and 8 bases, there was a span of 11 bases. There are 13 residues in the CDR3. Germline values: CDR1 SGHTA, CDR2 FQGNSA. The CDR3 protein is CASSLGLWDIQYF. In DNA form, the CDR3 reads TGTGCCAGCAGCTTGGGCCTTTGGGACATTCAGTACTTC.

This clone occurred many times. This chain uses TRBV20-1 with TRBJ1-5; D unclear. CDR1 DFQATT and CDR2 SNEGSKA come from the germline V gene (reference sequence). This CDR3 spans 14 amino acids. Trimming removed 5 bases at V and 0 bases at J, with 11 bases between. The CDR3 protein is CSAHEGNSNQPQHF. The CDR3 region has the DNA TGCAGTGCTCACGAGGGAAATAGCAATCAGCCCCAGCATTTT.

Turning to this clone: In this CDR3 the conserved last residue, phenylalanine or tryptophan, is missing, so a read error is likely. This chain links TRBV12-3 or TRBV12-4 with TRBJ2-4, with 8 bases fitting TRBD1. The CDR3 has 20 amino acids. CDR3 DNA sequence: TGTGCCAGCAGTCGTGGGACGGGACAGGAAATGGCGAGAGCCAAAAACATCCAGTACCTC. It is translated as CASSRGTGQEMARAKNIQYL.

This clone was recorded at least ten times. This chain joins TRBV5-1 and TRBJ2-2; 10 nucleotides align to TRBD1. The germline CDR1 and CDR2 sequences are SGHRS and YFSETQ. The CDR3 extends over 16 amino acids. The V gene end was trimmed by 2 bases and the J gene end by 3 bases; junction bases not matched to a gene: 4. CDR3 residues: CASSFRDRGDTGELFF. The CDR3 nucleotides are TGCGCCAGCAGCTTCCGGGACAGGGGAGACACCGGGGAGCTGTTTTTT.

The sample holds many counts of this clone. The chain employs TRBV19 and TRBJ1-2; D is unresolved. Germline lookup yields CDR1 LNHDA and CDR2 SQIVND (reference sequence). The CDR3 contains 14 residues. Trimming left V 3 bases short and J 4 bases short, with 12 bases between. The CDR3 nucleotides read TGTGCCAGTAGTATTTTGGGCTACAGCTATGGCTACACCTTC. Its translation is CASSILGYSYGYTF.

This clone rates as medium-sized. The gene calls are TRBV2 and TRBJ1-2; 10 nucleotides line up with TRBD1. Trimming at V came to 2 bases and at J to 8 bases, leaving 5 bases not matched to a gene. The CDR3 extends over 14 amino acids. Germline V gives CDR1 SNHLY, CDR2 FYNNEI. The CDR3 DNA sequence: TGTGCCAGCAGTGAACTTGGACAGGGGGGCGGCTACACCTTC. The encoded protein is CASSELGQGGGYTF.

This clone was picked up many times. The chain uses TRBV4-1 and TRBJ2-7; D is unresolved. The V and J ends lost 0 bases and 3 bases respectively, with 12 bases between them. Germline-derived CDR1 and CDR2 are MGHRA and YSYEKL. CDR3 length: 15 amino acids. The CDR3, as DNA: TGCGCCAGCAGCCAAGATCTGAGACTTGACTACGAGCAGTACTTC. Protein sequence: CASSQDLRLDYEQYF.

This clone occurred many times. The gene calls are TRBV20-1 and TRBJ2-2; the match to TRBD2 covers 8 bases. The CDR3 is made up of 17 amino acids. J gave up 4 bases and V 0 bases, and 10 bases lay outside the gene matches. Germline CDR1 reads DFQATT; CDR2 reads SNEGSKA (reference sequence). CDR3 DNA sequence: TGCAGTGCTAGAGATGAAGGCGCGGGAGGTGCCACCGGGGAGCTGTTTTTT. Its protein is CSARDEGAGGATGELFF.

This clone was seen many times. The rearrangement uses TRBV5-4 and TRBJ2-3; 11 nucleotides agree with TRBD2. Germline CDR1 reads SGHNT; CDR2 reads YYREEE (reference sequence). This CDR3 is 15 amino acids long. The J segment lost 2 bases and the V segment lost 4 bases, leaving 3 bases of the junction unmatched. The CDR3 DNA sequence: TGTGCCAGCAGCCCTAGCGGGGGGACCACAGATACGCAGTATTTT. Amino acids: CASSPSGGTTDTQYF.

Concerning this clone: The junction shows a germline mismatch at one end, possibly a read error. The chain recombines TRBV27 with TRBJ2-1; TRBD2 agrees at 8 bases. The CDR3 runs 18 residues. Germline V lookup: CDR1 MNHEY, CDR2 SMNVEV (reference sequence). This CDR3 reads CANSLLAGGLLVGNEQFF. The CDR3 DNA reads TGTGCCAACAGTTTACTCGCGGGAGGTCTTCTGGTGGGCAATGAGCAGTTCTTC.

This clone was seen many times. DNA for the CDR3: TGTGCCAGCAGCTGGCCTGGAGGTAATCAGCCCCAGCATTTT. Translated, it gives CASSWPGGNQPQHF. The J gene is TRBJ1-5, the V gene TRBV28; D is uncertain. The CDR3 runs to 14 residues. V lost 6 bases, J lost 4 bases, and 13 bases lay in between. Germline values: CDR1 MDHEN, CDR2 SYDVKM.

This clone has at least ten counts. The chain uses TRBV6-5 and TRBJ2-6; D remains ambiguous. The germline V gene encodes CDR1 MNHEY and CDR2 SVGAGI. V gave up 2 bases and J gave up 4 bases, with 6 bases separating them. This CDR3 comprises 14 residues. Here the CDR3 DNA reads TGTGCCAGCAGTTACCGGGCAGGGGCCAACGTCCTGACTTTC. Translated: CASSYRAGANVLTF.

This clone appeared many times. The J gene is TRBJ1-5, the V gene TRBV15, with a possible D match to TRBD1 (5 bases). Germline V gene data show CDR1 as LNHNV and CDR2 as YYDKDF (reference sequence). Trimming left V 5 bases short and J 9 bases short, with 17 bases between. The CDR3 is 14 amino acids. CDR3 bases: TGTGCCACCAGCCCAGGGACCGCCGCGGGGCCCCAGCATTTT. It is translated as CATSPGTAAGPQHF.

The rearrangement links TRBV20-1 to TRBJ1-6; unclear D gene. Germline V lookup: CDR1 DFQATT, CDR2 SNEGSKA (reference sequence). The CDR3 loop spans 15 amino acids. The V gene lost 4 bases and the J gene lost 7 bases, with 17 bases spanning the gap. CDR3: CSANEAWRINSPLHF. The DNA for the CDR3 is TGCAGTGCTAACGAAGCATGGAGGATCAATTCACCCCTCCACTTT.

Comment on this clone: One junction end disagrees with the germline gene, perhaps due to a read error. The chain has TRBV2 and TRBJ2-3; D uncertain. The CDR3 is 15 residues long. Germline V gene sequence: CDR1 SNHLY, CDR2 FYNNEI. The CDR3 loop reads CASSLGKYSTDTQCF. The CDR3 bases are TGTGCCAGCAGTCTTGGCAAATATAGCACAGATACGCAGTGTTTT.